This T cell receptor beta chain was documented in a study of blood T cell repertoires in COVID-19. Background on the study: COVID-19 samples, acute and convalescent, were from the United States, Italy and Spain.

Assay: immunoSEQ multiplex PCR; the TCRdb copy retains only in-frame clones and omits some. The data contain some 340,000 clones, about four fifths of them singletons. The germline CDR1 and CDR2 sequences are SEHNR and FQNEAQ (reference sequence). The length of the CDR3 is 15 residues. Trimming at V came to 5 bases and at J to 0 bases, leaving 5 bases not matched to a gene. The sequence came from a man aged 25 to 45 with active or convalescent COVID-19. The specimen was peripheral blood. The chain joins TRBV7-9 to TRBJ1-1; the match to TRBD1 covers 8 bases. CDR3 bases: TGTGCCAGCAGCCTACACAGGGGGGTGAACACTGAAGCTTTCTTT. It codes for CASSLHRGVNTEAFF.